The clone carrying this T cell receptor beta chain showed up many times. Its antigen remains unidentified. CDR1 and CDR2 from the germline V gene are SQVTM and ANQGSEA. Trimming shortened V by 3 bases and J by 6 bases, and 17 bases separated the two germline ends. CDR3 size: 14 residues. These data originate in a study of T cells in Graves' hyperthyroidism and ophthalmopathy. Study results and caveats: Before onset, by a median of around six months, the model predicted ophthalmopathy.

Among the patients, aged 18 to 65, hyperthyroidism was newly diagnosed and had lasted under 2 months. There were TCR beta CDR3 regions amplified from RNA transcripts. With the HTBI primer set, the TCR CDR3 went through a first round of RT-PCR. In TCRdb, the multiplex PCR reads were re-called with MiXCR into one record per CDR3 protein. The sample has a few hundred thousand distinct CDR3 sequences; about 20% are singletons. The rearrangement links TRBV29-1 to TRBJ2-5; perhaps TRBD2 as D (7 bases). This clonotype originated in a woman under 30 with Graves' hyperthyroidism. Material: blood. The CDR3 region is CSVDGLEGGQTQYF. CDR3 nucleotides: TGCAGCGTTGACGGGTTAGAGGGGGGGCAGACCCAGTACTTC. Combining the CDR3 with reference TRBV29-1 and TRBJ2-5 gives the whole variable domain SAVISQKPSRDICQRGTSLTIQCQVDSQVTMMFWYRQQPGQSLTLIATANQGSEATYESGFVIDKFPISRPNLTFSTLTVSNMSPEDSSIYLCSVDGLEGGQTQYFGPGTRLLVL.